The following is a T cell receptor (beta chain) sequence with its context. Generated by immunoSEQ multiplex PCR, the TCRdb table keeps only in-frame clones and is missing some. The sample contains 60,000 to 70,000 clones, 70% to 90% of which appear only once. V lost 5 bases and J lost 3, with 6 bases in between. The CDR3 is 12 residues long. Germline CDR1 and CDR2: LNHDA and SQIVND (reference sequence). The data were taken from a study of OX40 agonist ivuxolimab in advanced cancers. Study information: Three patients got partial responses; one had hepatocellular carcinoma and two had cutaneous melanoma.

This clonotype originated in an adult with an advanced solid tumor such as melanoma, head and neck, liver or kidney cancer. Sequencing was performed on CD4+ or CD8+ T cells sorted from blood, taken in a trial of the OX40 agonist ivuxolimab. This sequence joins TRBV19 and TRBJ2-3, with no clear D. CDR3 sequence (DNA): TGTGCCAGTAGTGGTAATACAGATACGCAGTATTTT. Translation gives CASSGNTDTQYF.